The present entry profiles one T cell receptor (beta chain) with its context. Original handling: The assay estimated nucleated cells by amplifying reference gene primers. This table comes from immunoSEQ multiplex PCR, and its TCRdb copy is limited to in-frame clones, with some not included. That table furnishes V, J and clone size, whereas the DNA furnished D and trimming. The sample holds about 79,000 clones, 70% to 90% seen once. The data originate from a study of blood T cell repertoires in COVID-19. Study information: COVID-19 samples, acute and convalescent, were from the United States, Italy and Spain. Nucleic acid was either cDNA or gDNA, and it came from T cells, B-cell-depleted T cells, or PBMCs.

Germline-derived CDR1 and CDR2 are SGDLS and YYNGEE. Trimming took 3 bases from V and 0 from J, leaving 10 bases between them. CDR3 size: 15 residues. The V and J genes are TRBV9 and TRBJ2-1; perhaps TRBD2 as D (6 bases). The sequence was collected from a man in his fifties with active COVID-19. The material sequenced was peripheral blood. The CDR3, as DNA: TGTGCCAGCAGCGCCTACGGGAGCTCCTACAATGAGCAGTTCTTC. The encoded protein is CASSAYGSSYNEQFF.